This T cell receptor beta chain comes out of a study of blood T cell repertoires in COVID-19. Background on the study: The samples span acute and convalescent COVID-19 from the United States, Italy and Spain. Nucleic acid was either cDNA or gDNA, and it came from T cells, B-cell-depleted T cells, or PBMCs.

J was trimmed by 7 bases and V by 5 bases; bases with no gene match: 7. Germline V gene sequence: CDR1 KGHDR, CDR2 SFDVKD. The CDR3 length is 15 residues. Original handling: Cell counts per sample came from amplifying reference gene primers. Only in-frame clones appear in the TCRdb table, and some are missing; sequencing was by immunoSEQ multiplex PCR. That table furnishes V, J and clone size, whereas the DNA furnished D and trimming. This table has about 190,000 clones, roughly four fifths appearing once. The sequence was collected from a man in his thirties or forties with active or convalescent COVID-19. Sequencing was done on a sample of peripheral blood. The chain couples TRBV24-1 to TRBJ1-1, with 12 bases that match TRBD1. Here the CDR3 DNA reads TGTGCCACCAGTGGGAGAGGGACAGGGGGCTATGAAGCTTTCTTT. The encoded protein is CATSGRGTGGYEAFF.